This TCR beta chain stems from a study of blood T cell repertoires in COVID-19. About the study: The study drew acute and convalescent COVID-19 samples from the United States, Italy and Spain. T cells, B-cell-depleted T cells, or PBMCs provided the cDNA or gDNA that served as material.

Study processing details: Reference gene primer amplification gave estimated nucleated cell counts. TCRdb's table, derived via immunoSEQ multiplex PCR, lists solely in-frame clones and lacks some. The V and J calls and the clone size are those of that table, but D and trimming were determined from the DNA. Here the sample spans 65,000 to 90,000 clones, 88% being singletons. This CDR3 has 14 residues. Germline V CDR1 and CDR2: LGHDT, YNNKEL (reference sequence). V was cut by 5 bases and J by 9 bases, with 17 bases left in between. The genes are TRBV3-1 (or the pseudogene TRBV3-2) and TRBJ2-1, with a weak D call TRBD2 (6 bases). This TCR came from a human donor in a cohort sampled during active COVID-19. The sequencing input was peripheral blood. The CDR3 bases are TGTGCCAGCAGCGCCGGAGTGACCGGGGGTGAGCAGTTCTTC. Protein sequence: CASSAGVTGGEQFF.